Below, one TCR beta chain is given with its context. No antigen is known for it. The source of the sample is a study of response to subunit inactivated influenza vaccine. Findings and limits, study-wide: Few additional T cells are recruited per seasonal influenza vaccination, authors suggested.

This CDR3 spans 14 amino acids. V was clipped by 4 bases and J by 5 bases; unmatched bases: 2. From the RT-PCR reads, TCRdb called clonotypes with MiXCR, one entry per CDR3 protein. Of over 750,000 distinct CDR3 sequences listed, roughly 20% are singletons. The TCR was taken from a man aged 50-59 years who received an inactivated influenza vaccine. The V call is TRBV12-3 or TRBV12-4, the J call TRBJ2-1; TRBD2 matches 10 bases. The sequenced sample was PBMCs from blood, obtained less than 6 days after vaccination. CDR3 loop: CASSSLAGNNEQFF. CDR3 DNA sequence: TGTGCCAGCAGTTCACTAGCGGGGAACAATGAGCAGTTCTTC.